The 5 T cell receptor beta chains listed next were all sequenced from one sample in a study of shared clonotypes between healthy human individuals. The table came from immunoSEQ multiplex PCR; TCRdb's copy has only in-frame clones and leaves some out. Counted here are 2 million to 2.5 million clones, approximately 93% occurring once; the ten biggest clones make up 0.35% to 0.45%. Sequences were obtained from naive CD4+ T cells from PBMCs. Subset specified: CD45RA+ positively selected. Receptors were obtained from a man in his late teens or twenties in good health. Some clones in this sample may be carry-over from other donors' samples.

The chain employs TRBV5-5 and TRBJ1-3; D may be TRBD1 (5 bases). The V gene lost 0 bases and the J gene lost 3 bases, with 10 bases spanning the gap. The CDR3 runs to 15 residues. CDR1 SGHKS and CDR2 YYEKEE come from the germline V gene (reference sequence). The CDR3 coding sequence is TGTGCCAGCAGCTTGGCAGGGTTCGGTGGAAACACCATATATTTT. Protein sequence: CASSLAGFGGNTIYF.

A word on this clone: One junction end does not reproduce the germline sequence, and a read error may be involved. The chain is built from TRBV14 and TRBJ1-3, with D perhaps TRBD1 (6 bases). CDR3 length: 21 amino acids. Germline CDR1 and CDR2: SGHDN and FVKESK. The CDR3 region is CASSEDPQDSSQYLSGNTIYF. The CDR3 DNA is TGTGCCAGCAGCGAAGACCCACAGGACAGTTCCCAATACCTCTCTGGAAACACCATATATTTT.

Remarks on this clone: Other DNA sequences from this sample encode an identical CDR3 as well. The V and J genes are TRBV19 and TRBJ1-4; possible D gene TRBD1, 5 bases. Trimming left V 6 bases short and J 3 bases short, with 5 bases between. The germline CDR1 and CDR2 sequences are LNHDA and SQIVND (reference sequence). The CDR3 is 12 residues long. The CDR3 sequence: CASRGPNEKLFF. DNA for the CDR3: TGTGCCAGTAGGGGACCTAATGAAAAACTGTTTTTT. Complete variable domain (other parts from reference TRBV19 and TRBJ1-4): DGGITQSPKYLFRKEGQNVTLSCEQNLNHDAMYWYRQDPGQGLRLIYYSQIVNDFQKGDIAEGYSVSREKKESFPLTVTSAQKNPTAFYLCASRGPNEKLFFGSGTQLSVL.

This sequence joins TRBV7-9 and TRBJ1-2; D is ambiguous. The CDR3 is 16 amino acids. V dropped 1 base and J dropped 5 bases, with 17 bases sitting between them. CDR1 and CDR2 from the germline V gene are SEHNR and FQNEAQ (reference sequence). The CDR3 DNA follows: TGTGCCAGCAGCTTAGGGATGGAGTTCGGGTTTTATGGCTACACCTTC. Its translation: CASSLGMEFGFYGYTF.

As regards this clone: Other DNA variants within this sample encode the same CDR3. The chain combines TRBV2 with TRBJ1-5, with D uncertain. V lost 1 base, J lost 0 bases, and 4 bases lay in between. The V gene's germline CDR1 is SNHLY and CDR2 FYNNEI. This CDR3 is 14 amino acids long. This chain's CDR3 is CASSEGSSNQPQHF. The DNA of the CDR3 is TGTGCCAGCAGTGAAGGTAGTAGCAATCAGCCCCAGCATTTT. Complete variable domain (other parts from reference TRBV2 and TRBJ1-5): EPEVTQTPSHQVTQMGQEVILRCVPISNHLYFYWYRQILGQKVEFLVSFYNNEISEKSEIFDDQFSVERPDGSNFTLKIRSTKLEDSAMYFCASSEGSSNQPQHFGDGTRLSIL.